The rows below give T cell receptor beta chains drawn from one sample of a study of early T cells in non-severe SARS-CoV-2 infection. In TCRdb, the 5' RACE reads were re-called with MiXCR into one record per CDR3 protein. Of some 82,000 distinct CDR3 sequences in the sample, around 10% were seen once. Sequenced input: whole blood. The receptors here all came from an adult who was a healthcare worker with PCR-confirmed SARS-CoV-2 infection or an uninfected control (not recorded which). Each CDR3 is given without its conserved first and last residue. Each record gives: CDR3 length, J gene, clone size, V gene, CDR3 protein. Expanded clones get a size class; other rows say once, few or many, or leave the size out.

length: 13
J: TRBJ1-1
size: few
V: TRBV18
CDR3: ASSPQGSGDTEAF

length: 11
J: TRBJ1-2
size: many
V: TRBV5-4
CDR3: ASSLEGTYGYT

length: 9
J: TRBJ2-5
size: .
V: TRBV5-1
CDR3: ASKGQETQY

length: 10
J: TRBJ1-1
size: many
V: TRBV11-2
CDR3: ASSLFHTEAF

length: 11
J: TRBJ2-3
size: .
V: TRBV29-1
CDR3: SVDWASTDTQY

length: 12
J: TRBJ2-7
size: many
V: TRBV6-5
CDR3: ASGRARAAYEQY

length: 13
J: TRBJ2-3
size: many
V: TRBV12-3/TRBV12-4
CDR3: ASSPGGAGGDTQY

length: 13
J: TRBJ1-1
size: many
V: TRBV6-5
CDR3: ASSYSILGDTEVF

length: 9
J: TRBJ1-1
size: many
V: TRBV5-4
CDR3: ASGRNTEAF

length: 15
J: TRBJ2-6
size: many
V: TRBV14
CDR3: ASSQWTDSSGANVLT

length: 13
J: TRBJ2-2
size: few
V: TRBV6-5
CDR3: ASNRRGLNTGELF

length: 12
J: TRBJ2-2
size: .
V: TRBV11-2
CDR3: ASIAGRNAGELF

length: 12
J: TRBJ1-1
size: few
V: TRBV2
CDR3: ASTPAKLGTEAF

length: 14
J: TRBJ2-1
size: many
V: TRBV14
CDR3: ASSQHRGHPYNEQF

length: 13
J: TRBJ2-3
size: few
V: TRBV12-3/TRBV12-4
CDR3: ASSLGWMAGDTQY

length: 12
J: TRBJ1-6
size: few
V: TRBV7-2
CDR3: ASSLGREPSPLH

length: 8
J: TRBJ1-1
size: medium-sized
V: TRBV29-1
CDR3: SVKNTEAF

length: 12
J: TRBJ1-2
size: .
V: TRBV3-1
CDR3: ASSQDWVNYGYT

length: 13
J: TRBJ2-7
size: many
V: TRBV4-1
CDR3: ASSQDRGRQDEQY

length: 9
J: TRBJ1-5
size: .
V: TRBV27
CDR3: ASSLVWPQH

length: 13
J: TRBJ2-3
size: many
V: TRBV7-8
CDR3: ASSLGTSATEAQY

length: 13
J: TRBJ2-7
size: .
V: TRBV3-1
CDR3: ASSQSSQGVNEQY

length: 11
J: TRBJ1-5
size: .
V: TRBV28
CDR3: ASSFDGDQPQH

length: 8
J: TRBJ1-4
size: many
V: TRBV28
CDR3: ASGVYKLF

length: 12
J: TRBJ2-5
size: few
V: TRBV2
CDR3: ASSAGLAGGPRY

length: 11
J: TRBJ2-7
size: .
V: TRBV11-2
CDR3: ASSDGTDAEQY

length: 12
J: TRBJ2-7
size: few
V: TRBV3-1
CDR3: ASSQAVVPHEQY

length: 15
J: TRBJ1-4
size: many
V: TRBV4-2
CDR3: ASSQAGQATTNEKLF

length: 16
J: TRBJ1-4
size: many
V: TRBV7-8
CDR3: ASSLRQGALSGFEKLF

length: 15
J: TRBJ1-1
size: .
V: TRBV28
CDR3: ASSENRVSGMNTEAF

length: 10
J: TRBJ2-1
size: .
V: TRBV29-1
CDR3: SASQAPNEQF

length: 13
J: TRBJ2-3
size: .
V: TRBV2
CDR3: ASSRDTISTDTQY

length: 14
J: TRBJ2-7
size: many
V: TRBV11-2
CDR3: ASSSLRTGLTYEQY

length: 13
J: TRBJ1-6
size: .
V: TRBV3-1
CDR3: ASSQEWGNNSPLH

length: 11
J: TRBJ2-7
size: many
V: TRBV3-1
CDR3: ASSHRDGYEQY

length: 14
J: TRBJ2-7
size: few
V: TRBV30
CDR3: AWSVTSGGTSYEQY

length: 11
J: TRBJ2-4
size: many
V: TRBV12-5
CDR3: ASGLGAGDIQY

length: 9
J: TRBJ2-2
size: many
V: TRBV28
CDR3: ASWGPGELF

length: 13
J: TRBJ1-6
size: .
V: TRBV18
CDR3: ASSLAGMGNSPLH

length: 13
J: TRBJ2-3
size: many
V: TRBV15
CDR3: ATSREGQSTDTQY

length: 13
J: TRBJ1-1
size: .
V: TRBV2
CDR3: ASRGTGSSGAEAF

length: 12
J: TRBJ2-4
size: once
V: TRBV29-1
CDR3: SVEDPSGSGIQY

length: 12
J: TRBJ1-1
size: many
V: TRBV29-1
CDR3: SVQPVRGNTEAF

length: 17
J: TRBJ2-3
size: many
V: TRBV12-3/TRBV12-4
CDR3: ASSLRLAKVRGSGDTQY

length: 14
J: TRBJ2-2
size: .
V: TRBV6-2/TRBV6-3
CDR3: ASSRRTGADTGELF

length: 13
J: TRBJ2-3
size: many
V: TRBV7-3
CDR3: ASSPLVGGADTQY

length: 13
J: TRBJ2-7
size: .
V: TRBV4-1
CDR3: ASSQDRGSAHEQY

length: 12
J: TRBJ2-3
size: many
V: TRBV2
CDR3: ASSYSYSTDTQY

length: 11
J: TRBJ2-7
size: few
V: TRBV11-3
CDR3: ASSPAKSYEQY